The sequence of this TCR beta chain was determined in a study of shared clonotypes between healthy human individuals (dated by TCRdb to 2018 to 2020). Regarding the research as a whole: The cohort comprised a couple of women and a few men aged 18 to 49 years. To increase sequencing depth and limit assay-specific biases, TCR repertoire library preparation and sequencing were carried out by different laboratories using diverse techniques. For each donor, three plates each were used for CD4 naive and CD4 memory, two plates were used for CD8 naive, and one plate was used for CD8 memory. The study deeply sequenced blood TCR repertoires of five healthy adults to estimate repertoire size and the extent of clonotype sharing between individuals. Each donor's leukapheresis produced roughly between roughly 0.85 and 9 billion PBMCs. Study-wide conclusions, independent of this receptor: Sampling was restricted to blood, and TCR repertoires in tissues likely differ from the TCR repertoires found in blood. Because the study included only a small number of donors, the genetic and exposure-history diversity represented was limited. Higher generation probabilities were observed for clonotypes shared by all four sorted-subset donors than for non-shared clonotypes. Based on pairwise subsampling, the degree of clonotype sharing among donors was expected to be affected by sequencing depth. Across a few donors, around 5.4% of naive CD4, roughly 3.5% of naive CD8, about 2.3% of memory CD4, and 0.4% of memory CD8 clonotypes were shared. Estimated clonotype richness was generally larger for naive than for memory subsets. Even with the large sequencing depth, rarefaction of the sorted-subset datasets indicated that sequencing was incomplete.

Healthy HIV-negative adults with no recently reported acute infections or vaccinations were included as donors. Every donor was a Caucasian adult living in Nashville, Tennessee, USA. CD8 memory samples were composed of magnetically selected CD45RO+ cells combined with CCR7-negative CD45RA+ effector memory (TemRA) cells. Blood was obtained by leukapheresis, after which PBMCs were separated by Ficoll-Histopaque density gradient centrifugation and cryopreserved in liquid nitrogen vapor phase. Purity and quantity of every magnetically sorted T cell population were checked by analytical flow cytometry. Genomic DNA was isolated from each sorted fraction and quantified by UV absorbance on a Nanodrop 2000c. Turning to this clone: Its antigen specificity is not known. Qualities for individual bases were not recorded, and no much larger clone is one base off.

TCR CDR3 regions were amplified from genomic DNA by multiplex PCR using the deep immunoSEQ assay. Extracted genomic DNA from each cell subset was distributed evenly across all wells of several immunoSEQ 96-well plates, and each plate was treated as a replicate. Each replicate PCR for sorted subsets received roughly 0.2 ug genomic DNA, equal to tens of thousands of T cell genomes. Purified libraries were quantified with a Qubit 3.0 fluorometer, sized on a Bioanalyzer 2100, and re-quantified with the KAPA Library Quantification kit. Every immunoSEQ 96-well plate was sequenced on a separate single-read 150-cycle Illumina NextSeq 550 flow cell. The original pipeline was this. The immunoSEQ output contained only junctional sequences without quality scores, so filtering could not match that applied to full-length reads. Sequences were annotated with PyIR, a Python wrapper for IgBLAST v1.9, and V/J genes and CDR3 were assigned using IMGT germline references. Reads with weak V/J assignments (E-value above 1e-6), missing CDR3, stop codons, out-of-frame junctions, or ambiguous translated residues were removed. V3J clonotypes were defined as sequences sharing an identical inferred V gene, J gene, and CDR3 amino acid sequence. Percentage overlap between repertoires was calculated by dividing the number of shared unique clonotypes by the size of the smaller repertoire. Repertoire richness was assessed with RTK rarefaction, the Chao1 estimator, and Recon v2.1 estimates of unobserved clonotypes. Generation probabilities were computed with OLGA for all TCRbeta clonotypes obtained by the gDNA method from several donors. Entries here come from immuneACCESS through TCRdb and include only in-frame sequences with V and J called. Some clones fail to appear in such tables; in the studies checked, an unresolved V gene covers under half of the shortfall, and the cause of the remainder is unknown. V and J calls and clone size are copied from that table; D and trimming were computed from the DNA. A total of roughly 660,000 clones appear in this sample, roughly 88% of them only once. The ten largest clones take up approximately 35% of the sample.

This receptor was identified in a man aged 18 to 35 in good health. Some clones in this sample may be carry-over from other donors' samples. Sequenced input: memory CD8+ T cells from PBMCs. This specimen's cell subset or site label, interpreted: CD45RO+ cells pooled with CCR7-negative TemRA cells.

The DNA reads as follows: TGCGCCAGCAGCTTCGGGGGGGCGCTCGCCGGGGAGCTGTTTTTT. Translation gives CASSFGGALAGELFF. This receptor chain uses TRBV5-1 and TRBJ2-2; 8 of the junction bases match TRBD2. From the cysteine through the phenylalanine, the CDR3 covers 15 amino acids. Only CDR3 DNA remains: 45 bases, in frame from the first base. Sequences SGHRS (CDR1) and YFSETQ (CDR2) are obtained from the germline V gene. Here V drops 2 bases and J drops 6 bases, and the junction holds 6 bases not matched to any gene.